This T cell receptor beta chain is drawn from a study of T-cell memory formation after mild COVID-19. Overall study findings and caveats: The study found contracting CD4+ clones mainly in CM and EM and contracting CD8+ clones in EMRA. Day 15 to 85 contracting clones showed balanced CD4/CD8; day 15 to 37 expanders favored CD4+. Certain responding clones were present in pre-infection memory, suggesting participation of cross-reactive memory.

On this clonotype: As yet, its antigen is unknown.

Amplification by 5'RACE using constant-segment primers produced TCR alpha and TCR beta cDNA libraries that carried sample barcodes and UMIs. TCRdb re-derived calls from the 5' RACE reads in MiXCR, one entry per CDR3 protein. Of approximately 490,000 distinct CDR3 sequences listed, just over 20% were seen once; the top ten hold around 13%. The germline V and J ends were trimmed by 0 bases and 0 bases, with 8 bases remaining between them. Germline V gene lookup returns CDR1 LGHNA and CDR2 YSLEER. This CDR3 has 15 residues. This chain links TRBV4-3 with TRBJ2-5; D is possibly TRBD1 (5 bases). This clonotype was obtained from an adult woman who had mild COVID-19 (a few samples of this study predate the infection). Cell type and time point are not known. The sample was PBMCs or a T cell subset sorted from them (not recorded which). The CDR3 DNA is TGCGCCAGCAGCCAAGATTACAGGAACCAAGAGACCCAGTACTTC. Its protein product is CASSQDYRNQETQYF.